This TCR beta chain originates from a study of blood T cell repertoires in COVID-19. Participants classified as exposed had met a COVID-19 case within 2 weeks before study entry. There are 11 residues in the CDR3. Germline-derived CDR1 and CDR2 are DFQATT and SNEGSKA (reference sequence). The V end lost 5 bases, the J end lost 2 bases, and 7 bases lay between the germline ends. Sequencing used immunoSEQ multiplex PCR; TCRdb keeps in-frame clones, though not all of them. The sample has roughly 200,000 clones; less than 90% are singletons. The source material was PBMCs or T cells enriched from blood (not recorded which). The sequence came from a woman under 40 who had been exposed to COVID-19. The V gene is TRBV20-1, the J gene TRBJ2-7; tentatively, D is TRBD1 (6 bases). CDR3: CSAGGPYEQYF. The DNA of the CDR3 is TGCAGTGCTGGGGGCCCCTACGAGCAGTACTTC.